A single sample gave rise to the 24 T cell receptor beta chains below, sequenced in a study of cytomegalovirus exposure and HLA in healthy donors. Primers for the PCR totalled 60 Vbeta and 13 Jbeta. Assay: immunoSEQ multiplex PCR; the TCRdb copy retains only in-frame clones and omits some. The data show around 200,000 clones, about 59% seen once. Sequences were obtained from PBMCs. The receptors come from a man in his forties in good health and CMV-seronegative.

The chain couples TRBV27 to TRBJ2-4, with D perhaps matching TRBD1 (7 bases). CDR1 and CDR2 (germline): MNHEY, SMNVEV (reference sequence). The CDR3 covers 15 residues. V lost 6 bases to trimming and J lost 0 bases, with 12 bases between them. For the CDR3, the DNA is TGTGCCAGCAGCCCAGGGGGACTAGCCAAAAACATTCAGTACTTC. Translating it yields CASSPGGLAKNIQYF.

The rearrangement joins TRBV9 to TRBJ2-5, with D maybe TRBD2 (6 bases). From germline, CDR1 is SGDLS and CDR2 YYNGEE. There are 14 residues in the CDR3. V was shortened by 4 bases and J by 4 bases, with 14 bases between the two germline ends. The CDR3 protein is CASSWDSRTETQYF. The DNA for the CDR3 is TGTGCCAGCAGCTGGGACTCTCGGACAGAGACCCAGTACTTC.

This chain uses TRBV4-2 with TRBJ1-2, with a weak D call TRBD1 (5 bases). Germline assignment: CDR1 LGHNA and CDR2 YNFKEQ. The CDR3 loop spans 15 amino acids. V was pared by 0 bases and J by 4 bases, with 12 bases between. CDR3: CASSQERGGAYGYTF. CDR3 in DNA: TGTGCCAGCAGCCAAGAACGGGGAGGGGCCTATGGCTACACCTTC.

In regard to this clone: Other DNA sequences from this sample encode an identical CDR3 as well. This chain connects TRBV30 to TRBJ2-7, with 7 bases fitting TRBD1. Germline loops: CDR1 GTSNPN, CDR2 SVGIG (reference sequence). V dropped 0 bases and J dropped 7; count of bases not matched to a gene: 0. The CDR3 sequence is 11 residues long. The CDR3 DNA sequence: TGTGCCTGGAGTGTACAGGGGGAGCAGTACTTC. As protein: CAWSVQGEQYF.

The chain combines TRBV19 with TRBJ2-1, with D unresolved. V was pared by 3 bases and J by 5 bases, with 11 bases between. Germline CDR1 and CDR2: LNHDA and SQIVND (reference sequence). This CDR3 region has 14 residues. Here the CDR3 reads CASSIGWQNNEQFF. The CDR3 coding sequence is TGTGCCAGTAGTATCGGGTGGCAGAACAATGAGCAGTTCTTC.

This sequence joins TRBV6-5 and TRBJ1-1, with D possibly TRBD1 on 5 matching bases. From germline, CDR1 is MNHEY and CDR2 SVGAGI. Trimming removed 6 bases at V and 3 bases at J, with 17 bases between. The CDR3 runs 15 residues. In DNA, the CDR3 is TGTGCCAGCAGCGGGTCTGACAGAATCTACACTGAAGCTTTCTTT. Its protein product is CASSGSDRIYTEAFF.

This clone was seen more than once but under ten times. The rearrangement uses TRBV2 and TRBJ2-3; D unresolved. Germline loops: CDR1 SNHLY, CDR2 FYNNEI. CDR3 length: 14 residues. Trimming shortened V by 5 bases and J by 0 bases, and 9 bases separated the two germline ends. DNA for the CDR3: TGTGCCAGCAGTAGAGAGTCCAGCACAGATACGCAGTATTTT. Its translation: CASSRESSTDTQYF.

The DNA of the CDR3 is TGTGCCAGCAGCGTAGGGACAGGGGGGATCCAAGAGACCCAGTACTTC. It is translated as CASSVGTGGIQETQYF. The chain uses TRBV9 and TRBJ2-5, with 10 bases aligning to TRBD1. The germline gives CDR1 SGDLS, CDR2 YYNGEE. V shed 0 bases, J shed 1 base, and the junction held 3 bases outside the gene matches. The CDR3 consists of 16 residues.

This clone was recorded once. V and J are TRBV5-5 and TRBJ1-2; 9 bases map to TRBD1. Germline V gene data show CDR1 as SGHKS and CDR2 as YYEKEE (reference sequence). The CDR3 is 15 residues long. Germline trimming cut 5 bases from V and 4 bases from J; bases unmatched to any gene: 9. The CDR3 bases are TGTGCCAGCAGGACCGGGACAGGGAGTCCCTATGGCTACACCTTC. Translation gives CASRTGTGSPYGYTF. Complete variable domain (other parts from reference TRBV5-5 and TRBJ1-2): DAGVTQSPTHLIKTRGQQVTLRCSPISGHKSVSWYQQVLGQGPQFIFQYYEKEERGRGNFPDRFSARQFPNYSSELNVNALLLGDSALYLCASRTGTGSPYGYTFGSGTRLTVV.

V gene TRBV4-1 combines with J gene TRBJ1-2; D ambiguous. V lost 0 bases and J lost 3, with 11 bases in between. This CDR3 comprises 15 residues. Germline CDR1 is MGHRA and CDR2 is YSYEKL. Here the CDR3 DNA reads TGCGCCAGCAGCCAAGATCGTCGGGAGTACTATGGCTACACCTTC. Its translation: CASSQDRREYYGYTF.

CDR3 in DNA: TGTGCCATCAGTGAGGTCCTAGGCGGGGGCCCAGACGGGACCCAGTACTTC. This translates into CAISEVLGGGPDGTQYF. V and J are TRBV10-3 and TRBJ2-5, with D maybe TRBD2 (7 bases). Trimming removed 2 bases at V and 7 bases at J, with 23 bases between. The CDR3 extends over 17 amino acids. Germline assignment: CDR1 ENHRY and CDR2 SYGVKD.

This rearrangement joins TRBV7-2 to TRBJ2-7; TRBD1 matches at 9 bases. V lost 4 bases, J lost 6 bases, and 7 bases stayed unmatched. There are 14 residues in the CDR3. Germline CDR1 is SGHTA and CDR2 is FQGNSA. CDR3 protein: CASSSQGAGGEQYF. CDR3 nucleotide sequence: TGTGCCAGCAGCTCACAGGGGGCAGGTGGCGAGCAGTACTTC. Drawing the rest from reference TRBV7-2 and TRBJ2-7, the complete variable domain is GAGVSQSPSNKVTEKGKDVELRCDPISGHTALYWYRQSLGQGLEFLIYFQGNSAPDKSGLPSDRFSAERTGGSVSTLTIQRTQQEDSAVYLCASSSQGAGGEQYFGPGTRLTVT.

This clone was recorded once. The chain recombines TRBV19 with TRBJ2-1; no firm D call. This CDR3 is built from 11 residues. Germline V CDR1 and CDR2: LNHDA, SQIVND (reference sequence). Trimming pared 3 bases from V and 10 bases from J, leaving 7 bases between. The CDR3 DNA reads TGTGCCAGTAGTATCTACGGGGAGCAGTTCTTC. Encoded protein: CASSIYGEQFF.

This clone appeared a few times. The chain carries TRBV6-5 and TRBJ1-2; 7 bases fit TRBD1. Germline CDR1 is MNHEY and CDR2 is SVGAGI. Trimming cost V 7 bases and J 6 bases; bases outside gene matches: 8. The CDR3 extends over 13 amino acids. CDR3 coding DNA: TGTGCCAGCACCGACAGGGTTGAAGATGGCTACACCTTC. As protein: CASTDRVEDGYTF.

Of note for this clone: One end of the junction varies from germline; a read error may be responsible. The CDR3 here is CASSPRVGGQETQYF. CDR3 bases: TGTGCTAGCAGCCCCAGGGTAGGGGGTCAAGAGACCCAGTACTTC. The chain has TRBV7-7 and TRBJ2-5; a weak D match, TRBD1 (6 bases). CDR1 is SSHAT and CDR2 is FNYEAQ in the germline V gene (reference sequence). There are 15 residues in the CDR3.

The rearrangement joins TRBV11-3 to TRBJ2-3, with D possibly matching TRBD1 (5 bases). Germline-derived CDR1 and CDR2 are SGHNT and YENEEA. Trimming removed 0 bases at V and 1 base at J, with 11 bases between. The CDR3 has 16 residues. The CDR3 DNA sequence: TGTGCCAGCAGCTTAGATGCAGGGTCGGGCACAGATACGCAGTATTTT. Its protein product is CASSLDAGSGTDTQYF.

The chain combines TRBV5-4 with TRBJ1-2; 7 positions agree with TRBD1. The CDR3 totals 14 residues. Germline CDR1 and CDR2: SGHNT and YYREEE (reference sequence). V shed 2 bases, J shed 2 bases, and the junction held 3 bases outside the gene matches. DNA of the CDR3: TGTGCCAGCAGCTTTTCAGGGGGGAACTATGGCTACACCTTC. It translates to CASSFSGGNYGYTF.

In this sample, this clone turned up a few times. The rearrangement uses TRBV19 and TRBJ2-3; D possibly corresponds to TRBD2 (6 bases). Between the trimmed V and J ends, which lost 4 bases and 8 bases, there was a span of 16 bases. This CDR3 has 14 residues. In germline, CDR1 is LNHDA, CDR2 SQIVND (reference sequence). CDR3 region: CASSTTSPFRTQYF. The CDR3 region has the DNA TGTGCCAGTAGTACGACTAGTCCGTTCCGTACGCAGTATTTT.

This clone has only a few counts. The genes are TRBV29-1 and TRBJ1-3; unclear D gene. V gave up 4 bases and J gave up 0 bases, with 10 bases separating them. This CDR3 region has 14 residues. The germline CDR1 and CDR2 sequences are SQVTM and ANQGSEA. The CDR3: CSVVPGNSGNTIYF. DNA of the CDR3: TGCAGCGTTGTGCCGGGTAACTCTGGAAACACCATATATTTT.

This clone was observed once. CDR3 DNA sequence: TGTGCCAGTTTGAAAGGCGGGTTCGATCAGCCCCAGCATTTT. Translating it yields CASLKGGFDQPQHF. This chain connects TRBV19 to TRBJ1-5; D gene uncertain. V was shortened by 8 bases and J by 5 bases, with 16 bases between the two germline ends. Germline CDR1 and CDR2: LNHDA and SQIVND (reference sequence). The CDR3 sequence is 14 residues long.

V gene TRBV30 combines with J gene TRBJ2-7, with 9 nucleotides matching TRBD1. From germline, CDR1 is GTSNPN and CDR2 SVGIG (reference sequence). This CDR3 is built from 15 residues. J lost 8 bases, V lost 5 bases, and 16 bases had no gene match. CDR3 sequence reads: CAWGLPGQGGFKQYF. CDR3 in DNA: TGTGCCTGGGGGCTACCGGGACAGGGCGGTTTTAAGCAGTACTTC. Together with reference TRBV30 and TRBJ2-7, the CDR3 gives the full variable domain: SQTIHQWPATLVQPVGSPLSLECTVEGTSNPNLYWYRQAAGRGLQLLFYSVGIGQISSEVPQNLSASRPQDRQFILSSKKLLLSDSGFYLCAWGLPGQGGFKQYFGPGTRLTVT.

Written as DNA, the CDR3 is TGTGCCAGCAGCTCCGGGGAGGGACAGGGTGCAGATACGCAGTATTTT. Translating it yields CASSSGEGQGADTQYF. The V call is TRBV9, the J call TRBJ2-3, with TRBD1 matching over 9 bases. Germline V gene data show CDR1 as SGDLS and CDR2 as YYNGEE. The CDR3 is 16 residues long. The junction had 10 bases not matched to a gene; V was cut back by 4 bases and J by 4 bases.

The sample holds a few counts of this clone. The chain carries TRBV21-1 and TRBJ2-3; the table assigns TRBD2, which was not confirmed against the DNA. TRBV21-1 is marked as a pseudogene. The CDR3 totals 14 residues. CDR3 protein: CASNPRELTDTQYF. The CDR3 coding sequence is TGTGCCAGCAACCCTAGAGAACTTACAGATACGCAGTATTTT.

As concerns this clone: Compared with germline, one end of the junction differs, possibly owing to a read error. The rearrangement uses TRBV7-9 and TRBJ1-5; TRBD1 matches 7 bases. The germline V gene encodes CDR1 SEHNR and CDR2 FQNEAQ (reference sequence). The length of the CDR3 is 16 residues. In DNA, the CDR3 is TGTTCCAGCAGCTTAGGGGGGACAGATAGCAATCAGCCCCAGCATTTT. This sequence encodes CSSSLGGTDSNQPQHF.